This TCR beta chain was found in a study of blood T cell repertoires in COVID-19. Study as a whole: Samples representing acute and convalescent COVID-19 were sourced from the United States, Italy and Spain. PBMCs, B-cell-depleted T cells, or T cells provided the cDNA or gDNA that made up the material.

The CDR3 is made up of 14 amino acids. Germline assignment: CDR1 LNHDA and CDR2 SQIVND (reference sequence). J lost 6 bases, V lost 8 bases, and 7 bases had no gene match. In the original workflow: For nucleated cells, counts were estimated from reference gene primer amplification. Assay: immunoSEQ multiplex PCR; the TCRdb copy retains only in-frame clones and omits some. The DNA gave D and trimming, while V, J and clone size come from that table. This table has around 170,000 clones, around two thirds appearing once. There are a few counts of this clone. The chain employs TRBV19 and TRBJ2-1, with 10 bases lining up with TRBD2. The receptor was derived from a woman over 75 with acute or convalescent COVID-19. The material sequenced was peripheral blood. DNA for the CDR3: TGTGCCAGTGGGAAGCGGGAGGGCCCCAATGAGCAGTTCTTC. Translated, it gives CASGKREGPNEQFF.